Following are 31 T cell receptor beta chains from one sample sequenced in a study of tissue T cells after allogeneic stem cell transplantation. Only in-frame clones appear in the TCRdb table, and some are missing; sequencing was by immunoSEQ multiplex PCR. The sample shows 2,500 to 3,500 clones, 48% of them seen only once. Time point here: mouse harvest day 14 after allogeneic transplant. Each mouse received 10^7 T-cell-depleted marrow cells plus 10^6 splenic CD5+ T cells by tail vein. Sequenced: gut tissue. These receptors were obtained from a female BALB/c mouse given C57BL/6 T cells with graft-versus-host disease after an allogeneic hematopoietic cell transplant.

This clone was seen a handful of times. The genes are named according to mouse. Coverage ceases 1 residue before the CDR3 finishes, and the germline J gene fills in the end. The chain uses TRBV26 and TRBJ2-5, with D tentatively TRBD1 (5 bases). Between the trimmed V and J ends, which lost 4 bases and 1 base, there was a span of 6 bases. The CDR3 covers 13 residues. From germline, CDR1 is KGHPV and CDR2 FQNQEV (reference sequence). Incomplete CDR3 DNA: TGTGCCAGCAGTCCCAGGGACCAAGACACCCAGTAC. Its protein product is CASSPRDQDTQY. Given in full, the CDR3 is CASSPRDQDTQYF.

Only a few counts were recorded for this clone. The germline and genes are mouse ones. The sequenced part of the CDR3 DNA is TGTGCCAGCAGTGAACCGTCTTACACCGGGCAGCTCTAC. Translated, it gives CASSEPSYTGQLY. The CDR3, in full, reads CASSEPSYTGQLYF. The chain is built from TRBV13-3 and TRBJ2-2, with D unresolved. The read terminates 1 residue ahead of where the CDR3 ends, so the germline J gene completes it. The germline V gene has CDR1 NNHDY and CDR2 SYVADS. The CDR3 runs 14 residues. The V gene lost 2 bases and the J gene lost 3 bases, with 8 bases spanning the gap.

On this clone: Germline and genes here are mouse. Read data end 1 residue before the CDR3 end; the end is taken from the germline J gene. The V call is TRBV19, the J call TRBJ1-1; D might be TRBD1 (5 bases). V was pared by 2 bases and J by 8 bases, with 10 bases between. Germline CDR1 FNHDT, CDR2 SITEND (reference sequence). The length of the CDR3 is 12 residues. CDR3 DNA (partial): TGTGCCAGCAGTATCAGGGAGGGGGAAGTCTTC. It codes for CASSIREGEVF. In full, the CDR3 is CASSIREGEVFF.

With regard to this clone: Gene names denote mouse genes. The read falls 1 residue short of the CDR3 end, and the missing part is taken from the germline J gene. The V gene is TRBV19, the J gene TRBJ2-2, with 10 bases that match TRBD2. V lost 4 bases, J lost 2 bases, and 2 bases stayed unmatched. This CDR3 region has 15 residues. Germline V gene sequence: CDR1 FNHDT, CDR2 SITEND (reference sequence). CDR3 residues: CASSPGLGNTGQLYF. The CDR3 DNA, read in part, is TGTGCCAGCAGTCCGGGACTGGGGAACACCGGGCAGCTCTAC.

Details on this clone: Gene names refer to mouse genes. Read sequence stops 1 residue before the CDR3 end, and the germline J gene provides the missing end. The genes are TRBV12-1 and TRBJ2-2; TRBD2 matches 9 bases. CDR1 and CDR2 from the germline V gene are SGHSN and HYEKVE. Unmatched junction bases numbered 1, after V lost 2 bases and J lost 4 bases. CDR3 length: 14 residues. Incomplete CDR3 DNA: TGTGCCAGCTCTCCGGGACTGGGCACCGGGCAGCTCTAC. This encodes CASSPGLGTGQLY. The entire CDR3 protein is CASSPGLGTGQLYF.

Comment on this clone: The genes and germline here are from mouse. The CDR3 end falls 1 residue outside the read, so it is completed with the germline J gene. The V gene is TRBV14, the J gene TRBJ2-7; D ambiguous. Deletions cut 4 bases from V and 3 bases from J, with 8 bases between. Germline V CDR1 and CDR2: SGHDT, FRDEAV. The CDR3 contains 12 residues. The CDR3 bases that were read are TGTGCCAGCAGTGATGCGATCTATGAACAGTAC. It yields the protein CASSDAIYEQY. The CDR3 reads in full as CASSDAIYEQYF.

This clone was recorded a few times. Mouse gene names apply. The CDR3 end falls 1 residue outside the read, so it is completed with the germline J gene. The gene calls are TRBV15 and TRBJ1-3, with unresolved D. V lost 3 bases to trimming and J lost 3 bases, with 0 bases between them. CDR1 is SGHND, CDR2 FRSKSL, per germline. The CDR3 is 11 residues long. CDR3 residues: CASSFGNTLYF. Incomplete CDR3 DNA: TGTGCCAGCAGTTTTGGAAATACGCTCTAT.

A word on this clone: Mouse germline and gene names are used. The part of the CDR3 DNA that was read is TGTGCCAGCAGCCCCCTGACAGGGTTCAACGAAAGATTATTT. It codes for CASSPLTGFNERLF. The CDR3, in full, reads CASSPLTGFNERLFF. V gene TRBV3 combines with J gene TRBJ1-4, with 7 bases identical to TRBD1. The CDR3 goes on 1 residue after the read ends, and that part is filled in from the germline J gene. V dropped 5 bases and J dropped 4; count of bases not matched to a gene: 7. Germline CDR1 SNHLY, CDR2 FYNGKV (reference sequence). This CDR3 spans 15 amino acids. The complete variable domain, with remaining parts taken from reference TRBV3 and TRBJ1-4, reads GPKVLQIPSHQIIDMGQMVTLNCDPVSNHLYFYWYKQILGQQMEFLVNFYNGKVMEKSKLFKDQFSVERPDGSYFTLKIQPTALEDSAVYFCASSPLTGFNERLFFGHGTKLSVL.

Concerning this clone: All gene names here are mouse names. Coverage ceases 1 residue before the CDR3 finishes, and the germline J gene fills in the end. The J gene is TRBJ2-1, the V gene TRBV13-1; 7 nucleotides align to TRBD2. Germline assignment: CDR1 NSHNY and CDR2 SYGAGN. This CDR3 region has 14 residues. The ends lost 4 bases at V and 5 bases at J; junction bases unmatched: 6. The sequenced CDR3 bases are TGTGCCAGCAGTCGACTGGGAATGAATGCTGAGCAGTTC. Its protein product is CASSRLGMNAEQF. The full CDR3 protein reads CASSRLGMNAEQFF.

Remarks on this clone: Mouse gene names and germline throughout. The missing CDR3 end, 1 residue past where the read stops, is filled in from the germline J gene. The chain carries TRBV13-3 and TRBJ2-3; TRBD2 aligns across 10 bases. V trimming: 3 bases; J trimming: 5 bases; junction bases outside the gene matches: 0. The CDR3 has 13 amino acids. Germline V lookup: CDR1 NNHDY, CDR2 SYVADS. Partial CDR3 DNA: TGTGCCAGCAGTGGACTGGGGGGAGAAACGCTGTAT. The encoded protein is CASSGLGGETLY. The full CDR3 protein is CASSGLGGETLYF.

As to this clone: Genes here carry mouse names. The read gets to within 1 residue of the CDR3 end, and the germline J gene fills in the rest. The rearrangement uses TRBV3 and TRBJ2-5, with 9 bases matching TRBD2. The V and J ends lost 1 base and 5 bases, in that order; junction bases with no gene match: 1. Germline V gives CDR1 SNHLY, CDR2 FYNGKV (reference sequence). This CDR3 has 14 amino acids. The part of the CDR3 DNA that was read is TGTGCCAGCAGCTTAGGGACTGGGGCAGACACCCAGTAC. Residues: CASSLGTGADTQY. The complete CDR3 reads CASSLGTGADTQYF.

Regarding this clone: Gene names are the mouse ones. CDR3 amino acids: CASSPTGIGNTLYF. CDR3 DNA (partial): TGTGCCAGCTCTCCGACAGGGATTGGAAATACGCTCTAT. This rearrangement joins TRBV12-1 to TRBJ1-3; 7 bases are shared with TRBD1. The CDR3 extends 1 residue past the end of the read, so its final part is completed from the germline J gene. The CDR3 consists of 14 residues. The junction had 3 bases not matched to a gene; V was cut back by 2 bases and J by 3 bases. CDR1 SGHSN and CDR2 HYEKVE come from the germline V gene.

A remark on this clone: The genes are named according to mouse. The missing CDR3 end, 1 residue past where the read stops, is filled in from the germline J gene. This chain links TRBV3 with TRBJ2-5, with D unresolved. CDR3 size: 14 residues. V was trimmed by 2 bases and J by 6 bases, leaving 12 bases between them. Looked up from germline, CDR1 is SNHLY and CDR2 is FYNGKV (reference sequence). The DNA read from the CDR3 is TGTGCCAGCAGCTTATCGAGGGTCCAGGACACCCAGTAC. Protein product: CASSLSRVQDTQY. The full-length CDR3 reads as CASSLSRVQDTQYF.

Comments on this clone: Gene names and germline refer to mouse. The CDR3 end lies 1 residue beyond the end of the read and is filled in from the germline J gene. V gene TRBV16 combines with J gene TRBJ2-3; 8 bases align to TRBD2. Germline CDR1 reads SGHSA; CDR2 reads FRNQAP. J lost 0 bases, V lost 0 bases, and 8 bases had no gene match. CDR3 size: 18 residues. CDR3 bases read: TGTGCAAGCAGCTTAGATCTGGGGGGCCCGGTTAGTGCAGAAACGCTGTAT. Translated: CASSLDLGGPVSAETLY. The entire CDR3 reads CASSLDLGGPVSAETLYF.

This clone is classed as medium-sized. Mouse names are used for the genes. The read ends 1 residue before the CDR3 terminus; that terminus is restored from the germline J gene. The chain carries TRBV12-1 and TRBJ2-7, with 11 bases lining up with TRBD2. The CDR3 extends over 14 amino acids. Germline trimming cut 4 bases from V and 5 bases from J; bases unmatched to any gene: 6. The germline gives CDR1 SGHSN, CDR2 HYEKVE. The CDR3 region is CASSLTGGAHEQYF. The CDR3 bases that were read are TGTGCCAGCTCCCTTACTGGGGGGGCGCATGAACAGTAC.

About this clone itself: Germline and genes here are mouse. The read halts 1 residue ahead of the CDR3 end, with the missing end drawn from the germline J gene. The chain couples TRBV31 to TRBJ2-2, with 9 bases that match TRBD2. This CDR3 spans 16 amino acids. Unmatched junction bases numbered 5, after V lost 3 bases and J lost 0 bases. Germline lookup yields CDR1 GKSSPN and CDR2 SITVG. The part of the CDR3 DNA that was read is TGTGCCTGGAGCCTGGACTGGGGAGCAAACACCGGGCAGCTCTAC. It translates to CAWSLDWGANTGQLY. The whole CDR3 region reads CAWSLDWGANTGQLYF.

Notes on this clone: Gene names follow the mouse nomenclature. From the germline J gene comes the end of the CDR3, since the read stops 1 residue before it. The chain uses TRBV26 and TRBJ2-1; maybe TRBD1 (6 bases). The germline V gene has CDR1 KGHPV and CDR2 FQNQEV (reference sequence). The V end was cut by 2 bases, the J end by 7 bases, with 12 bases between. The CDR3 loop spans 14 amino acids. CDR3 sequence reads: CASSLPGRGAEQFF. The part of the CDR3 DNA that was read is TGTGCCAGCAGTCTGCCAGGGAGGGGGGCTGAGCAGTTC.

By share, this clone counts as medium-sized. Mouse gene names and germline throughout. From the germline J gene comes the end of the CDR3, since the read stops 1 residue before it. The rearrangement links TRBV31 to TRBJ2-5; TRBD1 or TRBD2 may be the D gene (5 bases each). The CDR3 is 14 amino acids. Trimming stripped 0 bases from V and 2 bases from J, with 9 bases between. Germline assignment: CDR1 GKSSPN and CDR2 SITVG. The part of the CDR3 DNA that was read is TGTGCCTGGAGTCTAGAGGGGACCCAAGACACCCAGTAC. This gives the protein CAWSLEGTQDTQY. The entire CDR3 protein reads CAWSLEGTQDTQYF.

This clone was observed a handful of times. Gene names follow the mouse nomenclature. The CDR3 goes on 1 residue after the read ends, and that part is filled in from the germline J gene. The chain links TRBV19 to TRBJ2-7, with D unresolved. The ends were cut back, 0 bases at V and 0 bases at J, with 7 bases in the middle. Germline assignment: CDR1 FNHDT and CDR2 SITEND (reference sequence). The CDR3 is 14 amino acids. This CDR3 is CASSIEGSSYEQYF. The CDR3 DNA, read in part, is TGTGCCAGCAGTATAGAGGGAAGCTCCTATGAACAGTAC. Variable domain in full (rest from reference TRBV19 and TRBJ2-7): GGIITQTPKFLIGQEGQKLTLKCQQNFNHDTMYWYRQDSGKGLRLIYYSITENDLQKGDLSEGYDASREKKSSFSLTVTSAQKNEMAVFLCASSIEGSSYEQYFGPGTRLTVL.

In the case of this clone: Gene names and germline refer to mouse. The DNA ends 1 residue before the CDR3 does, and the rest of the CDR3 is filled in from the germline J gene. The sample carries other DNA sequences with the same CDR3. The chain links TRBV13-2 to TRBJ2-4, with 14 bases that match TRBD2. Germline V lookup: CDR1 NNHNN, CDR2 SYGAGS (reference sequence). The CDR3 is 17 amino acids. J was trimmed by 3 bases and V by 5 bases; bases with no gene match: 8. The DNA read from the CDR3 is TGTGCCAGCGGCCGGGACTGGGGGGGCGCGAGCCAAAACACCTTGTAC. It is translated as CASGRDWGGASQNTLY. The full CDR3 sequence reads CASGRDWGGASQNTLYF.

As regards this clone: Gene names and germline refer to mouse. The read finishes 1 residue shy of the CDR3 end, and the germline J gene is used to complete it. The V and J genes are TRBV29 and TRBJ2-1; TRBD2 matches 11 bases. The CDR3 sequence is 14 residues long. Germline trimming cut 7 bases from V and 6 bases from J; bases unmatched to any gene: 5. Germline CDR1 reads MSHET; CDR2 reads SYDVDS. The sequenced part of the CDR3 DNA is TGTGCTAGCACCCCACTGGGGGGGCGTGCTGAGCAGTTC. Translation gives CASTPLGGRAEQF. The CDR3 reads in full as CASTPLGGRAEQFF.

Worth noting for this clone: Mouse germline and gene names are used. Sequencing ends 1 residue short of the CDR3 end; the germline J gene provides the rest. The V call is TRBV12-1, the J call TRBJ1-1; D ambiguous. The ends were cut back, 4 bases at V and 3 bases at J, with 14 bases in the middle. There are 14 residues in the CDR3. CDR1 and CDR2 (germline): SGHSN, HYEKVE. The CDR3 here is CASSPDEGYTEVFF. CDR3 bases read: TGTGCCAGCTCCCCCGACGAGGGCTACACAGAAGTCTTC.

With regard to this clone: Gene names follow the mouse nomenclature. The missing CDR3 end, 1 residue past where the read stops, is filled in from the germline J gene. The chain joins TRBV26 to TRBJ1-3; possibly TRBD1 for D (5 bases). Deletions cut 2 bases from V and 0 bases from J, with 8 bases between. CDR1 and CDR2 (germline): KGHPV, FQNQEV (reference sequence). The CDR3 runs to 15 residues. The sequenced CDR3 bases are TGTGCCAGCAGTCTGAGACAGAGTTCTGGAAATACGCTCTAT. The encoded protein is CASSLRQSSGNTLY. The complete CDR3 reads CASSLRQSSGNTLYF.

A word on this clone: Genes and germline are mouse. The observed sequence ends 1 residue before the CDR3 terminus, with the missing tail filled in from the germline J gene. The J gene is TRBJ1-1, the V gene TRBV4; weak D call: TRBD1 (6 bases). This CDR3 has 14 residues. The germline gives CDR1 LGHDT, CDR2 YNNKQL (reference sequence). V lost 4 bases to trimming and J lost 1 base, with 10 bases between them. CDR3 DNA, as far as it was read: TGTGCCAGCAGCTCCCGGGACAAAAACACAGAAGTCTTC. Translation gives CASSSRDKNTEVF. The whole CDR3 reads CASSSRDKNTEVFF.

Within the sample, this clone is medium-sized (0.01 to 0.1%). The germline and genes are mouse ones. The missing CDR3 end, 1 residue past where the read stops, is filled in from the germline J gene. The chain recombines TRBV16 with TRBJ1-3, with D perhaps matching TRBD1 (5 bases). The CDR3 runs 15 residues. Looked up from germline, CDR1 is SGHSA and CDR2 is FRNQAP. V lost 0 bases and J lost 0, with 6 bases in between. The part of the CDR3 DNA that was read is TGTGCAAGCAGCTTAGATGGGGGTTCTGGAAATACGCTCTAT. It specifies CASSLDGGSGNTLY. In full, the CDR3 reads CASSLDGGSGNTLYF.

Details on this clone: Mouse germline and gene names are used. The read is 1 residue too short to cover the CDR3 end, so that end is filled in from the germline J gene. The V call is TRBV5, the J call TRBJ2-4, with D tentatively TRBD2 (6 bases). V lost 0 bases and J lost 1, with 11 bases in between. The CDR3 covers 16 residues. Germline V gene lookup returns CDR1 LGHNA and CDR2 YNLKQL (reference sequence). The CDR3 DNA, read in part, is TGTGCCAGCAGCCAAGACTGGGGAAGGGGTCAAAACACCTTGTAC. Its translation: CASSQDWGRGQNTLY. The CDR3 as a whole reads CASSQDWGRGQNTLYF.

To note about this clone: Mouse gene names apply. The read terminates 1 residue before the CDR3 end, so the remaining end is supplied by the germline J gene. The V gene is TRBV26, the J gene TRBJ1-4, with 7 bases aligning to TRBD1. The CDR3 consists of 14 residues. The germline V gene encodes CDR1 KGHPV and CDR2 FQNQEV (reference sequence). V lost 4 bases, J lost 2 bases, and 1 base stayed unmatched. The sequenced part of the CDR3 DNA is TGTGCCAGCAGTCCGGGACAGTCCAACGAAAGATTATTT. Translated, it gives CASSPGQSNERLF. The CDR3, in full, reads CASSPGQSNERLFF.

In regard to this clone: Mouse names are used for the genes. The sequenced fragment ends 1 residue before the CDR3 boundary, so the rest is inferred from the germline J gene. The V call is TRBV16, the J call TRBJ2-2, with TRBD2 matching over 9 bases. Germline loops: CDR1 SGHSA, CDR2 FRNQAP. V lost 0 bases, J lost 4 bases, and 6 bases stayed unmatched. This CDR3 has 17 residues. CDR3 sequence reads: CASSLDDWGKSTGQLYF. CDR3 DNA, as far as it was read: TGTGCAAGCAGCTTAGACGACTGGGGGAAGAGCACCGGGCAGCTCTAC.

To note about this clone: The listed genes are named as in mouse. The CDR3 end lies 1 residue beyond the end of the read and is filled in from the germline J gene. The chain carries TRBV19 and TRBJ1-4; 8 bases agree with TRBD1. CDR3 length equals 16 residues. Germline lookup yields CDR1 FNHDT and CDR2 SITEND (reference sequence). V lost 4 bases and J lost 3; bases outside the gene matches: 8. The CDR3 reads CASSFPGQGPNERLFF. CDR3 bases read: TGTGCCAGCAGTTTTCCCGGACAGGGCCCCAACGAAAGATTATTT.

By sample fraction, this clone is medium-sized. The genes are named according to mouse. The read halts 1 residue ahead of the CDR3 end, with the missing end drawn from the germline J gene. The chain combines TRBV12-1 with TRBJ1-4; TRBD1 matches 8 bases. The CDR3 is 17 residues long. Per germline, CDR1 SGHSN and CDR2 HYEKVE. The junction had 5 bases not matched to a gene; V was cut back by 0 bases and J by 0 bases. The CDR3 sequence is CASSLVPTGVSNERLFF. Partial CDR3 DNA: TGTGCCAGCTCTCTCGTCCCGACAGGGGTTTCCAACGAAAGATTATTT.

Comments on this clone: Germline and genes here are mouse. The read terminates 1 residue before the CDR3 end, so the remaining end is supplied by the germline J gene. The chain joins TRBV14 to TRBJ2-7, with TRBD1 matching over 12 bases. V trimming: 3 bases; J trimming: 4 bases; junction bases outside the gene matches: 8. Germline CDR1 and CDR2: SGHDT and FRDEAV. The length of the CDR3 is 16 residues. This CDR3 is CASSWDRGPFPYEQYF. The part of the CDR3 DNA that was read is TGTGCCAGCAGTTGGGACAGGGGGCCATTTCCTTATGAACAGTAC.